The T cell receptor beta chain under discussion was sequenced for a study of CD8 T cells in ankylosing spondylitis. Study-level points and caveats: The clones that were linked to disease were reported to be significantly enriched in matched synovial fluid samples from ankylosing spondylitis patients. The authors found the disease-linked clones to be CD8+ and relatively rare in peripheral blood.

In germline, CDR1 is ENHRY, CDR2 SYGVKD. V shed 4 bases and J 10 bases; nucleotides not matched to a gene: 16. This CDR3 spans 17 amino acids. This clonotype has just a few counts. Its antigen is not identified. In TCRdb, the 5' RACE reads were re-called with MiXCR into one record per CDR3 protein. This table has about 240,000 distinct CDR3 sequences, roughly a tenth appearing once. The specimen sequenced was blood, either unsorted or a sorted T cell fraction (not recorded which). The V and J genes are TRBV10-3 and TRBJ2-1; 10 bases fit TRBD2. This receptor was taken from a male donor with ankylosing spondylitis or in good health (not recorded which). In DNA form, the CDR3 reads TGTGCCATCAGTGCGTCACCTAAGCGGGAGGGCCTAGGAGAGCAGTTCTTC. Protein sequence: CAISASPKREGLGEQFF.